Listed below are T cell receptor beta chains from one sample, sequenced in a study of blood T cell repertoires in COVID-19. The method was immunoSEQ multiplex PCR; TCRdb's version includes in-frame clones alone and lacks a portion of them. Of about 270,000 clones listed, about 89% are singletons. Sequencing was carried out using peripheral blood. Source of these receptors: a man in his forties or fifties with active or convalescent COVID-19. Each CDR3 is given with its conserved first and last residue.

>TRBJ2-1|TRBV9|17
CASSPSGGVGSYNEQFF
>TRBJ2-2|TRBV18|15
CASSTGQANTGELFF
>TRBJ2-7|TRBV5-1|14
CASRKRTGQDEQYF
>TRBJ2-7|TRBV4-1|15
CASSHLRTGRYEQYF
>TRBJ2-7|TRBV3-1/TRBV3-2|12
CASSLLASEQYF
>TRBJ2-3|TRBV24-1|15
CASSPGGGGTDTQYF
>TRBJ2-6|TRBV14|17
CASSQRPDSSGANVLTF
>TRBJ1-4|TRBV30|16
CAWSVLGGYGNEKLFF
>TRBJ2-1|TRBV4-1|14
CASSQEGLLDEQFF
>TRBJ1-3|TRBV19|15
CASSLLQGAGNTIYF
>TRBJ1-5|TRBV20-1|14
CSASKGGSNQPQHF
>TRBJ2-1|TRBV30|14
CAWSRDRGRGEQFF
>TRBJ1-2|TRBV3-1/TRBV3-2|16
CASSQLRQVVDYGYTF
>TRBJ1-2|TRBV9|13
CASSVETAGGYTF
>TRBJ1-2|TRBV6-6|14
CASSYVPVNYGYTF
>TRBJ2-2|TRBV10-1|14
CASSGGQTSDELFF
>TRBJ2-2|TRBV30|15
CAWSGAGGDTGELFF
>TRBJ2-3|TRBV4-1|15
CASSQAQGRVSTQYF
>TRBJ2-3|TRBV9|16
CASSVTAGGPVDTQYF
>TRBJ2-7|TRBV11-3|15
CASSLGTGQGGEQYF
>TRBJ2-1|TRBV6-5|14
CASERRGGLNEQFF
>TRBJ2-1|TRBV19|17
CASSALLGGNSYNEQFF
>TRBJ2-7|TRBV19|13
CASSPGQYYEQYF
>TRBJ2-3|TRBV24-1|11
CATGQTDTQYF
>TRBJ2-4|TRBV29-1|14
CSVEEGLAKNIQYF
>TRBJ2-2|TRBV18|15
CASSGGTSGTGELFF
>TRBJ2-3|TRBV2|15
CASSEGTGLTDTQYF
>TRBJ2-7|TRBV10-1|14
CASSERQGAYEQYF
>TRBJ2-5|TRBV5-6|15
CASTSGQGAGETQYF
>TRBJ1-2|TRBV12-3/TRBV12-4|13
CASRRTASYGYTF
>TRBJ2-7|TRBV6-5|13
CATRMSLPYEQYF
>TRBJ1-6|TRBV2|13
CASTVLGGSPLHF
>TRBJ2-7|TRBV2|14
CASNGQGVTYEQYF
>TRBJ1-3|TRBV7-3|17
CASSRLGRQHSGNTIYF
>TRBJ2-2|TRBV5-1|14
CASSSPANTGELFF
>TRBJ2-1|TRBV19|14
CASSMREGYNEQFF
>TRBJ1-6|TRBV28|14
CASTPSEINSPLHF